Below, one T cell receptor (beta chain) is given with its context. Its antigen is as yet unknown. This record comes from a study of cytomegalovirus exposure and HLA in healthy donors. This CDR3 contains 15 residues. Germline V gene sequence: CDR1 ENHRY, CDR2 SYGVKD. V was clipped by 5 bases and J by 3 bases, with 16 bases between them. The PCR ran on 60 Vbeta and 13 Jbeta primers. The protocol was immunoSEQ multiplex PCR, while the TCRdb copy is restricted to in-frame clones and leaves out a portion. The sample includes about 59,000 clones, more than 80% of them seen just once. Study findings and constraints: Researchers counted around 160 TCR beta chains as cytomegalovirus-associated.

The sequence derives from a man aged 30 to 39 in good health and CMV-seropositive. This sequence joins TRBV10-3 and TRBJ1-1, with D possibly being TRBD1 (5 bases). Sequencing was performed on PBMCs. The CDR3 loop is CAISRQEGAYTEAFF. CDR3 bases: TGTGCCATCAGTCGGCAGGAAGGGGCCTACACTGAAGCTTTCTTT.